These 10 T cell receptor beta chains came from one sample sequenced in a study of T-cell reconstitution after alpha-beta-depleted transplantation in children. The library targeted TCRbeta and was prepared with unique molecular identifiers. TCRdb redid the calling of the PCR reads with MiXCR, one entry per CDR3 protein. The repertoire holds approximately 650,000 distinct CDR3 sequences, with under 15% as singletons. The sequencing here drew on PBMCs, taken before TCRalphabeta/CD19-depleted stem cell transplant. These receptors were collected from a girl under 10 years old with congenital amegakaryocytic thrombocytopenia, due to receive a stem cell transplant.

Details on this clonotype: A much larger clone differs by one base, so this may be a read error. V gene TRBV5-1 combines with J gene TRBJ1-1; D remains ambiguous. V lost 6 bases and J lost 3, with 12 bases in between. Germline loops: CDR1 SGHRS, CDR2 YFSETQ. There are 13 residues in the CDR3. CDR3 region: CASTEGLYTEAFF. The DNA for the CDR3 is TGCGCCAGCACCGAGGGCCTTTACACTGAAGCTTTCTTT.

This clonotype was recorded a few times. The chain is built from TRBV28 and TRBJ1-4, with a possible D match to TRBD1 (5 bases). Germline V gene sequence: CDR1 MDHEN, CDR2 SYDVKM. The V end lost 2 bases, the J end lost 2 bases, and 9 bases lay between the germline ends. The CDR3 consists of 15 residues. This CDR3 reads CASSLRGGTNEKLFF. As DNA, the CDR3 is TGTGCCAGCAGTTTAAGGGGAGGGACTAATGAAAAACTGTTTTTT.

This clonotype was counted at least ten times. This chain uses TRBV5-1 with TRBJ2-7; a weak D match, TRBD1 (6 bases). CDR3 size: 13 residues. The germline V gene has CDR1 SGHRS and CDR2 YFSETQ. Trimming pared 1 base from V and 3 bases from J, leaving 8 bases between. The CDR3 nucleotides are TGCGCCAGCAGCTTGAGGGACAACTACGAGCAGTACTTC. This translates into CASSLRDNYEQYF.

V and J are TRBV3-1 and TRBJ2-2; 16 positions agree with TRBD2. V gave up 4 bases and J gave up 5 bases; unmatched junction bases: 10. This CDR3 contains 19 residues. CDR1 is LGHDT, CDR2 YNNKEL, per germline (reference sequence). CDR3 nucleotide sequence: TGTGCCAGCAGCCCAACGGTGCCGGGACTAGCGGGAGGGACCGGGGAGCTGTTTTTT. Protein sequence: CASSPTVPGLAGGTGELFF.

This clonotype was observed many times. DNA of the CDR3: TGTGCCAGCAGTGGAGGCGAGCAGTACTTC. This translates into CASSGGEQYF. The V and J genes are TRBV28 and TRBJ2-7, with D possibly matching TRBD2 (5 bases). The CDR3 has 10 residues. V gave up 5 bases and J gave up 6 bases, with 5 bases separating them. Per germline, CDR1 MDHEN and CDR2 SYDVKM.

This clonotype was found many times. The rearrangement links TRBV7-6 to TRBJ2-2; possible D gene TRBD1, 6 bases. The CDR3 has 19 residues. CDR1 is SGHVS, CDR2 FNYEAQ, per germline. V lost 3 bases and J lost 0, with 20 bases in between. This CDR3 is CASSFLIQGRHSNTGELFF. CDR3 in DNA: TGTGCCAGCAGCTTCCTCATTCAGGGGCGCCATTCGAACACCGGGGAGCTGTTTTTT. The full variable domain, its missing parts supplied by reference TRBV7-6 and TRBJ2-2, is GAGVSQSPRYKVTKRGQDVALRCDPISGHVSLYWYRQALGQGPEFLTYFNYEAQQDKSGLPNDRFSAERPEGSISTLTIQRTEQRDSAMYRCASSFLIQGRHSNTGELFFGEGSRLTVL.

This clonotype was detected many times. The chain's CDR3 is CASSSRQGKTSYEQYF. CDR3 nucleotide sequence: TGTGCCAGCTCATCTAGACAGGGAAAAACATCCTACGAGCAGTACTTC. The genes are TRBV18 and TRBJ2-7, with 7 bases identical to TRBD1. Germline CDR1 KGHSH, CDR2 LQKENI. J lost 1 base, V lost 5 bases, and 11 bases had no gene match. This CDR3 comprises 16 residues.

This chain links TRBV3-1 with TRBJ2-1; 8 positions agree with TRBD2. This CDR3 has 15 amino acids. Trimming took 0 bases from V and 3 from J; bases not matched to a gene: 1. The germline CDR1 and CDR2 sequences are LGHDT and YNNKEL (reference sequence). The chain's CDR3 is CASSQELADYNEQFF. The CDR3 DNA is TGTGCCAGCAGCCAAGAACTAGCGGACTACAATGAGCAGTTCTTC.

The sample holds one count of this clonotype. At one end the junction does not follow the germline gene, possibly because of a read error. The chain employs TRBV7-2 and TRBJ2-2, with D maybe TRBD2 (5 bases). The germline gives CDR1 SGHTA, CDR2 FQGNSA. This CDR3 region has 17 residues. CDR3: CASSGGWGIPNTGEPFF. The CDR3 DNA follows: TGTGCCAGCAGCGGAGGATGGGGTATACCGAACACCGGGGAGCCGTTTTTT.

This clonotype was seen only a few times. Here the CDR3 reads CASSYSGESTEAFF. In DNA form, the CDR3 reads TGTGCCAGCAGTTACTCAGGGGAAAGCACTGAAGCTTTCTTT. The rearrangement links TRBV6-5 to TRBJ1-1; a possible D gene is TRBD1 (5 bases). CDR3 length equals 14 residues. Germline assignment: CDR1 MNHEY and CDR2 SVGAGI. Trimming pared 0 bases from V and 4 bases from J, leaving 9 bases between.